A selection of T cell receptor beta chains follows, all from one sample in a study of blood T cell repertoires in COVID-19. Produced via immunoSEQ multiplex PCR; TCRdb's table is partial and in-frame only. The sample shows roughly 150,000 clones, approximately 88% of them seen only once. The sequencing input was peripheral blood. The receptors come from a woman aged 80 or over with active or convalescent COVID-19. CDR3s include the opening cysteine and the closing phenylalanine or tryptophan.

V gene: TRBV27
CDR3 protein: CASSLGGGRTGELFF

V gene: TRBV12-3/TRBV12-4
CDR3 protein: CASSLKQGTGYTF

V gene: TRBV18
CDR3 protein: CASSPGSTSSYEQYF

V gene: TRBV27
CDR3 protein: CASSSTPGTGEKLFF

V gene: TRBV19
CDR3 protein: CASRGYGYTF

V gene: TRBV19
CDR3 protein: CASRGSGTGDRGYTF

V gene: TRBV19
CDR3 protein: CASSVYRGETYEQYF

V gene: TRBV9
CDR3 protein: CASSVPGGGYSGANVLTF

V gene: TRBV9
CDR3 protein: CASSPRLGAGYTF

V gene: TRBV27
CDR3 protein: CASSPTPGSRTYEQYF

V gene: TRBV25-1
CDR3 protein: CASRGQPHEKLFF

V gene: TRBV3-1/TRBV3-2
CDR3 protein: CASSHGVSNTEAFF

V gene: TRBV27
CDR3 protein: CASRAGTGFYEQYF

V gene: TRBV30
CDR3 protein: CAWMGGRNTGELFF

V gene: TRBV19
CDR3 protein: CASEASTTEAFF

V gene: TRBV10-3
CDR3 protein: CAISEWEVNTEAFF

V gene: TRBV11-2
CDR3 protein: CASSSPGASGTFSTDTQYF

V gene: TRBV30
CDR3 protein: CAWTRSGEPQHF

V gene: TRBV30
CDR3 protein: CAWSVASGGEKLFF

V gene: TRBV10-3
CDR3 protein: CAIGLGQGYSTEAFF

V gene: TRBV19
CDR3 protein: CASSIVREETQYF

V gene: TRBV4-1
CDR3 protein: CASSQGPGGQGVPEAFF

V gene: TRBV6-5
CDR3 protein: CATTRSDRGEKLFF

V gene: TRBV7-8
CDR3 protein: CASSLEGQARGYGYTF

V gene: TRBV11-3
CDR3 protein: CASSPSGVGAFF

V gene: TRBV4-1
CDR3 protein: CASSQDISGGTADTQYF

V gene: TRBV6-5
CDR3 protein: CASSRPGGQGREYF

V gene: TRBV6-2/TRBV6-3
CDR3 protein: CASSSRGGGKTDTQYF